Below, 27 T cell receptor beta chains from the same sample are listed, as sequenced in a study of T cells after yellow fever vaccination. From the 5' RACE reads, TCRdb called clonotypes with MiXCR, one entry per CDR3 protein. The sample consists of roughly 310,000 distinct CDR3 sequences, less than 4.5% of them appearing once. This specimen consisted of PBMCs, obtained on the day of the yellow fever booster vaccination. These TCRs come from a man younger than 35 who received the YFV17D yellow fever vaccine.

This clonotype was counted many times. This chain uses TRBV4-2 with TRBJ2-7; 7 bases are a match to TRBD2. The germline gives CDR1 LGHNA, CDR2 YNFKEQ. J lost 0 bases, V lost 4 bases, and 9 bases had no gene match. This CDR3 region has 16 residues. CDR3 residues: CASSPPTAGSSYEQYV. The DNA of the CDR3 is TGTGCCAGCAGCCCCCCTACAGCGGGGAGCTCCTACGAGCAGTACGTC.

The chain carries TRBV29-1 and TRBJ1-4; TRBD1 might be the D (6 bases). V was clipped by 1 base and J by 7 bases, with 16 bases between them. This CDR3 has 15 amino acids. Germline CDR1 SQVTM, CDR2 ANQGSEA. The CDR3 DNA reads TGCAGCGTTGAAGGACTGACTACAGGGACTGAAAAACTGTTTTTT. Translated, it gives CSVEGLTTGTEKLFF.

This clonotype occurred a few times. J is TRBJ1-2 and V is TRBV27; a weak D match, TRBD1 (5 bases). The germline V gene encodes CDR1 MNHEY and CDR2 SMNVEV (reference sequence). This CDR3 is 13 amino acids long. The V end lost 7 bases, the J end lost 2 bases, and 11 bases lay between the germline ends. CDR3 loop: CASMGGANYGYTF. For the CDR3, the DNA is TGTGCCAGCATGGGAGGGGCCAACTATGGCTACACCTTC.

A few counts support this clonotype. V and J are TRBV5-4 and TRBJ1-1, with a possible D match to TRBD1 (5 bases). Trimming cost V 10 bases and J 1 base, with 11 bases left between them. The V gene's germline CDR1 is SGHNT and CDR2 YYREEE (reference sequence). The CDR3 is 12 amino acids. The CDR3 sequence is CAGGTANTEAFF. CDR3 nucleotide sequence: TGTGCCGGCGGGACGGCGAACACTGAAGCTTTCTTT.

The rearrangement links TRBV4-2 to TRBJ2-1, with D perhaps being TRBD1 or TRBD2 (5 bases each). The germline V and J ends were trimmed by 1 base and 15 bases, with 19 bases remaining between them. Germline CDR1 reads LGHNA; CDR2 reads YNFKEQ. This CDR3 has 14 amino acids. The CDR3 DNA reads TGTGCCAGCAGCCAAGGAAGGTGGCGAGGGGCCCTGTTCTTC. Residues: CASSQGRWRGALFF.

This clonotype occurred many times. The chain employs TRBV7-7 and TRBJ2-3, with D possibly matching TRBD2 (5 bases). The CDR3 extends over 13 amino acids. V gave up 0 bases and J gave up 4 bases, with 5 bases separating them. CDR1 is SSHAT, CDR2 FNYEAQ, per germline (reference sequence). The CDR3 sequence is CASSLAEADTQYF. DNA for the CDR3: TGTGCCAGCAGCTTAGCGGAGGCAGATACGCAGTATTTT. The variable domain in full, with the rest retrieved from reference TRBV7-7 and TRBJ2-3, is GAGVSQSPRYKVTKRGQDVTLRCDPISSHATLYWYQQALGQGPEFLTYFNYEAQPDKSGLPSDRFSAERPEGSISTLTIQRTEQRDSAMYRCASSLAEADTQYFGPGTRLTVL.

The J gene is TRBJ2-5, the V gene TRBV13; a weak D match, TRBD2 (6 bases). Trimming pared 5 bases from V and 5 bases from J, leaving 15 bases between. This CDR3 is built from 14 residues. The germline gives CDR1 PRHDT, CDR2 FYEKMQ (reference sequence). The CDR3 bases are TGTGCCAGCAGCCCCTTCGGGGGTCGGGAGACCCAGTACTTC. Its protein product is CASSPFGGRETQYF.

This clonotype was seen more than once but under ten times. The J gene is TRBJ2-3, the V gene TRBV11-2; 9 bases map to TRBD2. V shed 5 bases and J 5 bases; nucleotides not matched to a gene: 11. The CDR3 loop spans 16 amino acids. CDR1 SGHAT and CDR2 FQNNGV come from the germline V gene. For the CDR3, the DNA is TGTGCCAGCAGCGGGTTCCGGGCGGGGGGGCTAGATACGCAGTATTTT. This sequence encodes CASSGFRAGGLDTQYF.

This clonotype has just a few counts. This chain connects TRBV4-3 to TRBJ2-2; TRBD1 matches at 8 bases. The CDR3 covers 19 residues. Germline values: CDR1 LGHNA, CDR2 YSLEER. The V and J ends lost 0 bases and 6 bases, in that order; junction bases with no gene match: 15. This chain's CDR3 is CASSQDPLRRQGIAGELFF. CDR3 DNA: TGCGCCAGCAGCCAAGACCCCCTTCGAAGACAGGGGATCGCCGGGGAGCTGTTTTTT.

The rearrangement uses TRBV5-1 and TRBJ2-1, with 8 nucleotides matching TRBD2. V gave up 8 bases and J gave up 7 bases; unmatched junction bases: 11. Germline-derived CDR1 and CDR2 are SGHRS and YFSETQ. The CDR3 contains 14 residues. In nucleotides, the CDR3 is TGCGCCAGTTTTACCGGGACGGGAGGGAATGAGCAGTTCTTC. As protein: CASFTGTGGNEQFF.

The chain links TRBV7-3 to TRBJ2-3; 7 bases are a match to TRBD2. CDR3 length: 17 amino acids. V was clipped by 5 bases and J by 0 bases; unmatched bases: 11. CDR1 is SGHTA and CDR2 is FQGTGA in the germline V gene. The CDR3 is CASSRLGGSSSTDTQYF. As DNA, the CDR3 is TGTGCCAGCAGCCGCCTGGGGGGGAGTTCTAGCACAGATACGCAGTATTTT.

This chain uses TRBV7-2 with TRBJ1-2; 10 nucleotides align to TRBD1. CDR1 SGHTA and CDR2 FQGNSA come from the germline V gene. This CDR3 spans 15 amino acids. Trimming at V came to 5 bases and at J to 4 bases, leaving 7 bases not matched to a gene. The CDR3 sequence: CASSLGTGVFYGYTF. In DNA form, the CDR3 reads TGTGCCAGCAGCCTAGGGACAGGGGTTTTCTATGGCTACACCTTC. Based on the CDR3 plus reference TRBV7-2 and TRBJ1-2, the full variable domain is GAGVSQSPSNKVTEKGKDVELRCDPISGHTALYWYRQSLGQGLEFLIYFQGNSAPDKSGLPSDRFSAERTGGSVSTLTIQRTQQEDSAVYLCASSLGTGVFYGYTFGSGTRLTVV.

At least ten counts were recorded for this clonotype. In DNA form, the CDR3 reads TGCGCCAGCAGCGCCTACGACAGCACAGATACGCAGTATTTT. This translates into CASSAYDSTDTQYF. J is TRBJ2-3 and V is TRBV5-1; D is unresolved. This CDR3 has 14 residues. Germline V CDR1 and CDR2: SGHRS, YFSETQ. Trimming pared 4 bases from V and 0 bases from J, leaving 9 bases between.

The chain couples TRBV20-1 to TRBJ1-6, with TRBD1 matching 10 bases. Per the germline V gene, CDR1 is DFQATT and CDR2 is SNEGSKA (reference sequence). J was trimmed by 10 bases and V by 4 bases; bases with no gene match: 4. The CDR3 has 13 residues. In DNA, the CDR3 is TGCAGTGCTACCCGGGACAGGGGATCACCCCTCCACTTT. Protein: CSATRDRGSPLHF.

This clonotype occurred many times. The J gene is TRBJ2-5, the V gene TRBV7-2; 12 bases map to TRBD2. This CDR3 contains 15 residues. Germline lookup yields CDR1 SGHTA and CDR2 FQGNSA. Losses at the gene ends were 5 bases for V and 5 bases for J; bases not matched to a gene: 6. The CDR3 sequence: CASSPRLAGVETQYF. In nucleotides, the CDR3 is TGTGCCAGCAGCCCCAGACTAGCGGGGGTGGAGACCCAGTACTTC.

This clonotype was seen at least ten times. The CDR3 here is CASLGRGTDTQYF. Here the CDR3 DNA reads TGTGCCAGCCTAGGCAGGGGTACAGATACGCAGTATTTT. The rearrangement links TRBV7-9 to TRBJ2-3, with a possible D match to TRBD1 (6 bases). Germline lookup yields CDR1 SEHNR and CDR2 FQNEAQ (reference sequence). This CDR3 contains 13 residues. V was cut by 8 bases and J by 3 bases, with 12 bases left in between.

This clonotype occurred many times. The J gene is TRBJ1-1, the V gene TRBV7-2; a weak D match, TRBD1 (5 bases). Germline loops: CDR1 SGHTA, CDR2 FQGNSA. This CDR3 contains 14 residues. The ends were cut back, 2 bases at V and 3 bases at J, with 10 bases in the middle. The CDR3 sequence: CASSLQGGDTEAFF. The CDR3 DNA reads TGTGCCAGCAGCTTACAGGGAGGGGACACTGAAGCTTTCTTT.

This clonotype was seen a few times. The genes are TRBV7-9 and TRBJ2-5; D perhaps matches TRBD1 (6 bases). CDR1 is SEHNR, CDR2 FQNEAQ, per germline (reference sequence). Trimming removed 3 bases at V and 5 bases at J, with 16 bases between. The CDR3 runs 15 residues. CDR3 region: CASSLTQGEGETQYF. DNA for the CDR3: TGTGCCAGCAGCTTGACACAGGGCGAGGGGGAGACCCAGTACTTC.

CDR3 sequence reads: CASSPWTGRAVGPGGYTF. CDR3 DNA sequence: TGCGCCAGCAGCCCATGGACAGGACGGGCCGTAGGCCCCGGGGGCTACACCTTC. The chain has TRBV5-1 and TRBJ1-2; 7 bases are shared with TRBD1. Germline V gives CDR1 SGHRS, CDR2 YFSETQ. The CDR3 sequence is 18 residues long. V lost 4 bases to trimming and J lost 8 bases; unmatched junction nucleotides: 23.

J is TRBJ1-5 and V is TRBV4-3; no clear D. The germline V gene has CDR1 LGHNA and CDR2 YSLEER. The V end lost 0 bases, the J end lost 6 bases, and 12 bases lay between the germline ends. The CDR3 has 15 amino acids. The CDR3 sequence is CASSQDRGYGQPQHF. For the CDR3, the DNA is TGCGCCAGCAGCCAAGATCGCGGGTATGGTCAGCCCCAGCATTTT.

This sequence joins TRBV7-9 and TRBJ1-1; D call uncertain. Germline V gene sequence: CDR1 SEHNR, CDR2 FQNEAQ (reference sequence). The V end lost 2 bases, the J end lost 1 base, and 8 bases lay between the germline ends. The length of the CDR3 is 14 residues. As DNA, the CDR3 is TGTGCCAGCAGCTTATGGCAGACGAACACTGAAGCTTTCTTT. The encoded protein is CASSLWQTNTEAFF.

This clonotype was seen repeatedly, ten times or more. J is TRBJ2-1 and V is TRBV7-9; TRBD1 or TRBD2 may be the D gene (5 bases each). V lost 4 bases to trimming and J lost 0 bases, with 10 bases between them. The CDR3 contains 15 residues. CDR1 and CDR2 from the germline V gene are SEHNR and FQNEAQ (reference sequence). For the CDR3, the DNA is TGTGCCAGCAGCTCAGCAGGGAGCTCCTACAATGAGCAGTTCTTC. Its translation is CASSSAGSSYNEQFF.

This clonotype appeared a few times. V and J are TRBV6-5 and TRBJ2-7, with TRBD2 as a possible D gene (5 bases). Germline loops: CDR1 MNHEY, CDR2 SVGAGI. The CDR3 length is 13 residues. V was clipped by 2 bases and J by 1 base, with 6 bases between them. In DNA form, the CDR3 reads TGTGCCAGCAGTTACCGGGAATCCTACGAGCAGTACTTC. It encodes CASSYRESYEQYF.

There are many counts of this clonotype. This rearrangement joins TRBV20-1 to TRBJ1-6; D unclear. Germline loops: CDR1 DFQATT, CDR2 SNEGSKA (reference sequence). The CDR3 contains 12 residues. Trimming removed 3 bases from V and 8 bases from J, with 8 bases in between. The chain's CDR3 is CSASTRYSPLHF. Here the CDR3 DNA reads TGCAGTGCTAGCACCAGGTATTCACCCCTCCACTTT.

Comment on this clonotype: This could be a read error, since a much larger clone is one nucleotide away. This chain links TRBV20-1 with TRBJ2-1; 8 positions agree with TRBD2. Per germline, CDR1 DFQATT and CDR2 SNEGSKA (reference sequence). The CDR3 loop spans 13 amino acids. CDR3 amino acids: CSARTGGATEQLF. The CDR3 DNA reads as TGCAGTGCTAGAACCGGGGGGGCCACTGAGCAGTTGTTC.

The chain recombines TRBV6-2 or TRBV6-3 with TRBJ2-7; TRBD2 agrees at 11 bases. This CDR3 region has 13 residues. CDR1 and CDR2 (germline): MNHEY, SVGEGT. With V trimmed by 8 bases and J by 5 bases, 5 bases remained unmatched. The CDR3 DNA is TGTGCCAGCGGTCTAGCGGGGGGCGACGAGCAGTACTTC. Translating it yields CASGLAGGDEQYF.

This clonotype was detected ten times or more. J is TRBJ1-1 and V is TRBV11-2, with D hard to call. The CDR3 spans 13 residues. Per germline, CDR1 SGHAT and CDR2 FQNNGV. Trimming cost V 5 bases and J 4 bases, with 11 bases left between them. DNA for the CDR3: TGTGCCAGCAGCCCCATGGCGGTCACTGAAGCTTTCTTT. Translating gives CASSPMAVTEAFF.